Following are 10 T cell receptor beta chains from one sample sequenced in a study of cytomegalovirus exposure and HLA in healthy donors. PCR involved 60 Vbeta and 13 Jbeta primers. Sequencing was performed with immunoSEQ multiplex PCR; in TCRdb, only in-frame clones are kept and a portion is missing. The data contain roughly 110,000 clones, roughly 80% of them singletons. Sequencing was carried out using PBMCs. All receptors derive from a man aged 25 to 40 in good health and CMV-seropositive.

This chain joins TRBV6-1 and TRBJ2-7; TRBD2 matches at 10 bases. The CDR3 loop spans 16 amino acids. Germline trimming cut 2 bases from V and 3 bases from J; bases unmatched to any gene: 7. Germline V lookup: CDR1 MNHNS, CDR2 SASEGT. The CDR3 sequence is CASSENRAGGVYEQYV. For the CDR3, the DNA is TGTGCCAGCAGTGAAAACCGAGCGGGAGGGGTCTACGAGCAGTACGTC.

The rearrangement uses TRBV6-5 and TRBJ2-2, with 7 positions matching TRBD1. The germline V gene encodes CDR1 MNHEY and CDR2 SVGAGI. This CDR3 spans 14 amino acids. The V and J ends lost 10 bases and 4 bases, in that order; junction bases with no gene match: 9. The CDR3 region has the DNA TGTGCCACCCTTAGACAGGGTGCCACCGGGGAGCTGTTTTTT. This codes for CATLRQGATGELFF.

CDR3 DNA: TGCGCCAGCAGCTTGGATGGTCGGGGGACGGGCACCTTC. This encodes CASSLDGRGTGTF. The chain recombines TRBV5-1 with TRBJ1-2; D is perhaps TRBD1 (5 bases). The length of the CDR3 is 13 residues. Germline CDR1 is SGHRS and CDR2 is YFSETQ. V lost 0 bases, J lost 13 bases, and 16 bases lay in between.

This sequence joins TRBV28 and TRBJ2-7; no reliable D call. This CDR3 is built from 16 residues. Looked up from germline, CDR1 is MDHEN and CDR2 is SYDVKM. V lost 2 bases, J lost 0 bases, and 14 bases lay in between. The CDR3 DNA sequence: TGTGCCAGCAGTTTAAGATCCGCGACATACTCCTACGAGCAGTACTTC. Amino acid sequence: CASSLRSATYSYEQYF.

The rearrangement links TRBV5-4 to TRBJ1-6; tentatively, D is TRBD1 (6 bases). This CDR3 comprises 15 residues. V was clipped by 3 bases and J by 6 bases, with 13 bases between them. Germline V gene sequence: CDR1 SGHNT, CDR2 YYREEE (reference sequence). CDR3 bases: TGTGCCAGCAGCTCCGGGACATTAGCTAATTCACCCCTCCACTTT. Protein sequence: CASSSGTLANSPLHF.

This chain links TRBV7-2 with TRBJ2-2, with D possibly TRBD2 on 5 matching bases. From germline, CDR1 is SGHTA and CDR2 FQGNSA. CDR3 size: 15 residues. Trimming took 1 base from V and 7 from J, leaving 13 bases between them. The CDR3: CASSLVSGWIGELFF. In DNA, the CDR3 is TGTGCCAGCAGCTTAGTGTCGGGGTGGATCGGGGAGCTGTTTTTT. Full variable domain (outside the CDR3, taken from reference TRBV7-2 and TRBJ2-2): GAGVSQSPSNKVTEKGKDVELRCDPISGHTALYWYRQSLGQGLEFLIYFQGNSAPDKSGLPSDRFSAERTGGSVSTLTIQRTQQEDSAVYLCASSLVSGWIGELFFGEGSRLTVL.

The rearrangement joins TRBV19 to TRBJ1-2; 9 nucleotides align to TRBD1. Germline V gene data show CDR1 as LNHDA and CDR2 as SQIVND (reference sequence). The V and J ends lost 7 bases and 7 bases, in that order; junction bases with no gene match: 7. CDR3 size: 13 residues. For the CDR3, the DNA is TGTGCCAGTAATTGGGACAGGGCCGGTGGCTACACCTTC. Its protein is CASNWDRAGGYTF.

This sequence joins TRBV5-4 and TRBJ2-1; 10 bases match TRBD2. CDR3 size: 14 residues. V lost 10 bases and J lost 10; bases outside the gene matches: 14. Germline V gene data show CDR1 as SGHNT and CDR2 as YYREEE (reference sequence). The CDR3 DNA reads as TGTGCCTCCTCAAGCGGGAGGGGAAGGCCCGAGCAGTTCTTC. Its translation: CASSSGRGRPEQFF. The variable domain in full, with the rest retrieved from reference TRBV5-4 and TRBJ2-1, is ETGVTQSPTHLIKTRGQQVTLRCSSQSGHNTVSWYQQALGQGPQFIFQYYREEENGRGNFPPRFSGLQFPNYSSELNVNALELDDSALYLCASSSGRGRPEQFFGPGTRLTVL.

The CDR3 loop is CASREGWVSYEQYF. CDR3 coding DNA: TGTGCCAGCAGGGAGGGGTGGGTCTCCTACGAGCAGTACTTC. The J gene is TRBJ2-7, the V gene TRBV27, with D tentatively TRBD2 (6 bases). This CDR3 region has 14 residues. Germline V lookup: CDR1 MNHEY, CDR2 SMNVEV (reference sequence). Trimming stripped 6 bases from V and 0 bases from J, with 12 bases between.

The V gene is TRBV2, the J gene TRBJ1-1, with a weak D call TRBD1 (5 bases). Germline CDR1 reads SNHLY; CDR2 reads FYNNEI. The length of the CDR3 is 14 residues. V lost 7 bases and J lost 8, with 20 bases in between. CDR3 loop: CASTLGRGFSEAFF. The CDR3 nucleotides read TGTGCCAGCACCCTAGGTCGGGGGTTCAGCGAAGCTTTCTTT.